The 25 T cell receptor beta chains presented below share a single source sample, sequenced in a study of blood T cell repertoires in COVID-19. Data came from immunoSEQ multiplex PCR; TCRdb stores just in-frame clones and leaves some out. The sample includes 110,000 or so clones, about 86% of them seen just once. The specimen sequenced was peripheral blood. The receptors come from a man aged 70-80 years who had recovered from COVID-19.

The chain joins TRBV5-1 to TRBJ2-1; 7 positions match TRBD1. Germline CDR1 reads SGHRS; CDR2 reads YFSETQ. The CDR3 runs to 16 residues. The junction had 6 bases not matched to a gene; V was cut back by 0 bases and J by 3 bases. The CDR3: CASSLAGTALYNEQFF. DNA of the CDR3: TGCGCCAGCAGCTTGGCGGGGACAGCGCTCTACAATGAGCAGTTCTTC. Together with reference TRBV5-1 and TRBJ2-1, the CDR3 gives the full variable domain: KAGVTQTPRYLIKTRGQQVTLSCSPISGHRSVSWYQQTPGQGLQFLFEYFSETQRNKGNFPGRFSGRQFSNSRSEMNVSTLELGDSALYLCASSLAGTALYNEQFFGPGTRLTVL.

This clone occurred a few times. This chain links TRBV19 with TRBJ2-7; the match to TRBD2 covers 7 bases. Trimming at V came to 6 bases and at J to 4 bases, leaving 6 bases not matched to a gene. Looked up from germline, CDR1 is LNHDA and CDR2 is SQIVND (reference sequence). The CDR3 has 13 amino acids. The CDR3 DNA reads as TGTGCCAGTAGAGGACTAGATCTGTACGAGCAGTACTTC. It is translated as CASRGLDLYEQYF. Full variable domain (remainder filled in from reference TRBV19 and TRBJ2-7): DGGITQSPKYLFRKEGQNVTLSCEQNLNHDAMYWYRQDPGQGLRLIYYSQIVNDFQKGDIAEGYSVSREKKESFPLTVTSAQKNPTAFYLCASRGLDLYEQYFGPGTRLTVT.

This clone was recorded a few times. The V and J genes are TRBV6-5 and TRBJ2-4; 14 nucleotides line up with TRBD2. After removal of 4 bases from V and 5 bases from J, the junction contained 4 bases not matched to a gene. CDR3 length: 16 amino acids. Germline V lookup: CDR1 MNHEY, CDR2 SVGAGI. The CDR3 nucleotides are TGTGCCAGCAGTTTTATGGGACTAGCGGGGGAAAACATTCAGTACTTC. As protein: CASSFMGLAGENIQYF.

In this sample, this clone turned up a few times. V gene TRBV5-4 combines with J gene TRBJ2-5; D may be TRBD1 (6 bases). The germline V gene encodes CDR1 SGHNT and CDR2 YYREEE (reference sequence). V lost 6 bases to trimming and J lost 5 bases, with 23 bases between them. The CDR3 sequence is 16 residues long. DNA for the CDR3: TGTGCCAGCACCCTATCTGGTGACAGGTCCCGGGAGACCCAGTACTTC. It is translated as CASTLSGDRSRETQYF.

The chain uses TRBV7-9 and TRBJ2-5; 11 bases match TRBD2. The germline gives CDR1 SEHNR, CDR2 FQNEAQ (reference sequence). This CDR3 comprises 15 residues. The V segment lost 2 bases and the J segment 4 bases; nucleotides outside the gene matches: 3. This CDR3 reads CASSLQLAGVETQYF. CDR3 DNA sequence: TGTGCCAGCAGCTTACAACTAGCGGGAGTAGAGACCCAGTACTTC.

The genes are TRBV7-7 and TRBJ2-2; 10 nucleotides agree with TRBD2. The V gene end was trimmed by 5 bases and the J gene end by 6 bases; junction bases not matched to a gene: 9. The CDR3 consists of 16 residues. CDR1 is SSHAT, CDR2 FNYEAQ, per germline (reference sequence). The DNA for the CDR3 is TGTGCCAGCAGCGCCCGAGCGGGGGGGCAATCCGGGGAGCTGTTTTTT. Its translation is CASSARAGGQSGELFF.

The chain carries TRBV5-1 and TRBJ2-6, with TRBD2 identical over 12 bases. V lost 4 bases and J lost 0; bases outside the gene matches: 2. This CDR3 spans 17 amino acids. Looked up from germline, CDR1 is SGHRS and CDR2 is YFSETQ. DNA of the CDR3: TGCGCCAGCAGCAAACTAGCGGGGGGCTCTGGGGCCAACGTCCTGACTTTC. Translated: CASSKLAGGSGANVLTF.

This clone has just one count. The rearrangement uses TRBV27 and TRBJ1-4; no clear D gene. Germline assignment: CDR1 MNHEY and CDR2 SMNVEV (reference sequence). Trimming cost V 3 bases and J 4 bases, with 9 bases left between them. This CDR3 spans 14 amino acids. For the CDR3, the DNA is TGTGCCAGCAGTTTTAGGCGGGGTAATGAAAAACTGTTTTTT. Protein product: CASSFRRGNEKLFF.

The genes are TRBV5-4 and TRBJ2-3; D remains ambiguous. The germline V and J ends were trimmed by 1 base and 6 bases, with 3 bases remaining between them. Germline V gene lookup returns CDR1 SGHNT and CDR2 YYREEE (reference sequence). This CDR3 comprises 11 residues. CDR3 nucleotide sequence: TGTGCCAGCAGCTTGTCGGATACGCAGTATTTT. It yields the protein CASSLSDTQYF.

The V gene is TRBV6-5, the J gene TRBJ2-2, with D unresolved. Trimming shortened V by 0 bases and J by 9 bases, and 14 bases separated the two germline ends. The CDR3 sequence is 15 residues long. CDR1 MNHEY and CDR2 SVGAGI come from the germline V gene. CDR3 DNA: TGTGCCAGCAGTTACTCGCAGACTCCGGTCAGGGAGCTGTTTTTT. Translating it yields CASSYSQTPVRELFF.

This sequence joins TRBV18 and TRBJ2-3; unclear D gene. V lost 1 base and J lost 0, with 11 bases in between. The V gene's germline CDR1 is KGHSH and CDR2 LQKENI. This CDR3 contains 16 residues. CDR3 nucleotide sequence: TGTGCCAGCTCACCACAGCAGGCCTCTAGCACAGATACGCAGTATTTT. Its protein product is CASSPQQASSTDTQYF.

V and J are TRBV24-1 and TRBJ1-5; D is possibly TRBD1 (6 bases). Trimming stripped 4 bases from V and 7 bases from J, with 13 bases between. Germline CDR1 is KGHDR and CDR2 is SFDVKD. The CDR3 covers 14 residues. The CDR3 protein is CATSDKQGFQPQHF. Written as DNA, the CDR3 is TGTGCCACCAGTGACAAACAGGGTTTCCAGCCCCAGCATTTT.

For the CDR3, the DNA is TGTGCCAGCAGTTTATGGACAGGAGGAAACACCATATATTTT. It translates to CASSLWTGGNTIYF. The rearrangement links TRBV28 to TRBJ1-3, with a possible D match to TRBD1 (6 bases). Germline V lookup: CDR1 MDHEN, CDR2 SYDVKM. The CDR3 is 14 residues long. The V end was cut by 0 bases, the J end by 4 bases, with 7 bases between.

The chain has TRBV10-3 and TRBJ2-7; 7 bases are a match to TRBD1. The CDR3 spans 16 residues. Losses at the gene ends were 0 bases for V and 5 bases for J; bases not matched to a gene: 10. The germline CDR1 and CDR2 sequences are ENHRY and SYGVKD. CDR3 coding DNA: TGTGCCATCAGTGAGTCGAAGACAGGGCGGAACGACGAGCAGTACTTC. Translating it yields CAISESKTGRNDEQYF.

As regards this clone: One junction end does not reproduce the germline sequence, and a read error may be involved. The genes are TRBV28 and TRBJ2-7, with a tentative D call TRBD2 (6 bases). There are 11 residues in the CDR3. The germline V gene encodes CDR1 MDHEN and CDR2 SYDVKM. CDR3 bases: TGTGCCAGCACCCGAGGAGGGAGTTTACACTTC. Translated: CASTRGGSLHF.

The rearrangement uses TRBV28 and TRBJ1-2; D perhaps matches TRBD1 (5 bases). CDR1 is MDHEN and CDR2 is SYDVKM in the germline V gene. V was shortened by 6 bases and J by 8 bases, with 19 bases between the two germline ends. The CDR3 is 14 residues long. This CDR3 reads CASRLRTGGRGYTF. The CDR3 DNA reads TGTGCCAGCAGACTCCGAACCGGGGGAAGGGGCTACACCTTC.

CDR3 sequence reads: CASSSSGRGIVDEQYF. Written as DNA, the CDR3 is TGTGCCAGCAGCTCCTCTGGGAGGGGGATAGTCGACGAGCAGTACTTC. V gene TRBV27 combines with J gene TRBJ2-7; tentative D call: TRBD2 (7 bases). This CDR3 contains 16 residues. In germline, CDR1 is MNHEY, CDR2 SMNVEV (reference sequence). The ends were cut back, 6 bases at V and 5 bases at J, with 23 bases in the middle.

The rearrangement uses TRBV28 and TRBJ1-1, with D uncertain. The CDR3 length is 13 residues. Per the germline V gene, CDR1 is MDHEN and CDR2 is SYDVKM. Trimming took off 3 bases at V and 1 base at J, with 6 bases between the two ends. CDR3 sequence reads: CASSFVQNTEAFF. The CDR3 nucleotides read TGTGCCAGCAGTTTTGTACAGAACACTGAAGCTTTCTTT.

The chain links TRBV4-1 to TRBJ2-7; D might be TRBD2 (5 bases). The CDR3 is made up of 13 amino acids. CDR1 MGHRA and CDR2 YSYEKL come from the germline V gene. The germline V and J ends were trimmed by 0 bases and 5 bases, with 8 bases remaining between them. CDR3 sequence reads: CASSQDEGNEQYF. Here the CDR3 DNA reads TGCGCCAGCAGCCAAGATGAGGGAAACGAGCAGTACTTC.

The V and J genes are TRBV18 and TRBJ2-1; TRBD1 matches 8 bases. With 2 bases clipped from V and 7 bases from J, the junction kept 10 bases outside the gene matches. CDR1 and CDR2 from the germline V gene are KGHSH and LQKENI. CDR3 size: 16 residues. CDR3 region: CASSPKGRGRGNEQFF. The CDR3 DNA reads TGTGCCAGCTCACCAAAGGGCAGGGGGCGTGGGAATGAGCAGTTCTTC.

For the CDR3, the DNA is TGTGCCAGCAGCGCCGCGGATGAGCAGTTCTTC. It encodes CASSAADEQFF. This chain uses TRBV7-3 with TRBJ2-1; no firm D call. Germline CDR1 is SGHTA and CDR2 is FQGTGA. V shed 5 bases and J shed 8 bases, with 7 bases lying between them. The CDR3 contains 11 residues.

The chain uses TRBV5-1 and TRBJ1-2; 7 bases line up with TRBD1. This CDR3 is 15 amino acids long. Losses at the gene ends were 0 bases for V and 4 bases for J; bases not matched to a gene: 6. Germline assignment: CDR1 SGHRS and CDR2 YFSETQ. Here the CDR3 reads CASSLAAGTAYGYTF. CDR3 DNA: TGCGCCAGCAGCTTGGCCGCCGGGACAGCCTATGGCTACACCTTC.

For the CDR3, the DNA is TGTGCCAGCACCAGCCTAGCGGGAGTCGAGCAGTACTTC. It yields the protein CASTSLAGVEQYF. The chain couples TRBV21-1 to TRBJ2-7; the table names TRBD2, a call not compared with the DNA. TRBV21-1 represents a pseudogene. This CDR3 comprises 13 residues.

This clone has only one observation. V is TRBV11-2 and J is TRBJ2-3; D possibly corresponds to TRBD2 (6 bases). CDR3 size: 12 residues. Germline CDR1 is SGHAT and CDR2 is FQNNGV. With 4 bases removed from V and 9 bases from J, the gap between germline ends came to 11 bases. CDR3 region: CASSSLAVTQYF. For the CDR3, the DNA is TGTGCCAGCAGCTCTTTAGCGGTGACGCAGTATTTT.

The chain joins TRBV5-1 to TRBJ2-3; TRBD1 matches at 7 bases. The germline V gene has CDR1 SGHRS and CDR2 YFSETQ. V lost 3 bases and J lost 5; bases outside the gene matches: 6. The CDR3 has 14 amino acids. The DNA for the CDR3 is TGCGCCAGCAGCTGGCAGGGGGTACAAGATACGCAGTATTTT. Translation gives CASSWQGVQDTQYF.